This T cell receptor beta chain derives from a study of CD8 T cells in ankylosing spondylitis. Notes on the study in general: Reported data indicate significant enrichment of disease-linked clones within matched ankylosing spondylitis synovial fluid. Earlier authors reported some of these motif variants in reactive arthritis synovial fluid and blood. A TCR beta motif made of several highly homologous variants seemed typical of ankylosing spondylitis blood.

The CDR3 sequence is 14 residues long. Trimming cost V 5 bases and J 4 bases, with 15 bases left between them. Germline V gene sequence: CDR1 SEHNR, CDR2 FQNEAQ (reference sequence). This clonotype was picked up many times. Its antigen remains unknown. Molecular-barcoded quantitative 5'-RACE produced these TCR beta libraries. TCRdb re-called the 5' RACE reads with MiXCR, one entry per CDR3 protein. This sample yields 200,000 to 250,000 distinct CDR3 sequences, of which roughly 6.6% are seen a single time; 13% to 15% belongs to the top ten. What was sequenced was blood, either unsorted or a sorted T cell fraction (not recorded which). This sequence joins TRBV7-9 and TRBJ2-7; D unclear. The sequence was collected from a male donor with ankylosing spondylitis. CDR3 in amino acids: CASSPGPKAYEQYF. The CDR3 nucleotides read TGTGCCAGCAGCCCGGGCCCGAAGGCGTACGAGCAGTACTTC.